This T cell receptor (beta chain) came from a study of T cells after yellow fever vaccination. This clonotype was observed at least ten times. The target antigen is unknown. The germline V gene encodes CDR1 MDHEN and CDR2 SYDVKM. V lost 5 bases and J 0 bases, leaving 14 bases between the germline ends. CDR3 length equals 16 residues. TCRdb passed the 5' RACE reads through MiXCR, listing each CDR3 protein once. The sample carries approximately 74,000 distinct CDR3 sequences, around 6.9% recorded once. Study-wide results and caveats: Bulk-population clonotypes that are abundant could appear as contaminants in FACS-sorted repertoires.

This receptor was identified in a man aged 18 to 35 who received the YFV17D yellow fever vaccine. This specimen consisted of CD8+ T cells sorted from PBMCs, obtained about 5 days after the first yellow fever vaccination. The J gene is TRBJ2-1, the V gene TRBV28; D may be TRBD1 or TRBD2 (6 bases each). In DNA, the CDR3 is TGTGCCAGCAGTCCCACGGGGGCGAGCTCCTACAATGAGCAGTTCTTC. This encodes CASSPTGASSYNEQFF. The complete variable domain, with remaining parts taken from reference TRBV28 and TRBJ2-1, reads DVKVTQSSRYLVKRTGEKVFLECVQDMDHENMFWYRQDPGLGLRLIYFSYDVKMKEKGDIPEGYSVSREKKERFSLILESASTNQTSMYLCASSPTGASSYNEQFFGPGTRLTVL.